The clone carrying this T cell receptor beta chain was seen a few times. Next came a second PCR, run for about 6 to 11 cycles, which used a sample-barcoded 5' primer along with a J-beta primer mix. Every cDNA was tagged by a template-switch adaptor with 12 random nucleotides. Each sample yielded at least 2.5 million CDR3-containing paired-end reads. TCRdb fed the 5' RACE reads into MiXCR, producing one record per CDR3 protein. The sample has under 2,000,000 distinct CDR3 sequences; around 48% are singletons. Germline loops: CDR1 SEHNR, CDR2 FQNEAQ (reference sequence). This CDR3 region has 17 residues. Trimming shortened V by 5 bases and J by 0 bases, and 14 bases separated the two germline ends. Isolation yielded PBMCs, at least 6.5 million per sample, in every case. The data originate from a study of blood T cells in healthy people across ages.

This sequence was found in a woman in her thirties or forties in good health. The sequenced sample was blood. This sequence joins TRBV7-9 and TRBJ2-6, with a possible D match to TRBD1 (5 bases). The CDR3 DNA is TGTGCCAGCAGCCGGACACCCCCGAGCTCTGGGGCCAACGTCCTGACTTTC. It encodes CASSRTPPSSGANVLTF.